This is a list of T cell receptor beta chains from one sample in a study of blood T cell repertoires in COVID-19. The assay was immunoSEQ multiplex PCR, and TCRdb's table has in-frame clones only and misses some. This table holds roughly 150,000 clones, around 92% found once. Material for sequencing was peripheral blood. Receptors originate from a man aged 55 to 70 with acute or convalescent COVID-19. CDR3s include the opening cysteine and the closing phenylalanine or tryptophan. Each record gives: J gene, D gene, clone size, V gene, CDR3 DNA, CDR3 protein. The D gene is left open where the match is weak. The size field is filled for only some rows; it gives once, few, many or a size class.

TRBJ1-4 - - TRBV19 TGTGCCAGTAGTTTGAGAGATGCAACTAATGAAAAACTGTTTTTT CASSLRDATNEKLFF
TRBJ2-3 TRBD2 - TRBV2 TGTGCCAGCAGTGAACTGCGGGGGACAGATACGCAGTATTTT CASSELRGTDTQYF
TRBJ2-2 TRBD2 - TRBV19 TGTGCCAGTAGCATCATACTAGCGGGGGGAAGGACCGGGGAGCTGTTTTTT CASSIILAGGRTGELFF
TRBJ2-1 - - TRBV24-1 TGTGCCACCAGTGCCGGGGGGCCTTTTGAGCAGTTCTTC CATSAGGPFEQFF
TRBJ2-1 - once TRBV7-2 TGTGCCAGCAGTATCTACAATGAGCAGTTCTTC CASSIYNEQFF
TRBJ2-2 - - TRBV6-5 TGTGCCAGCATGAAGACCAGGGGCACCGGGGAGCTGTTTTTT CASMKTRGTGELFF
TRBJ2-1 TRBD2 - TRBV6-5 TGTGCCAGCCGACTAGCGGGGATCGATGAGCAGTTCTTC CASRLAGIDEQFF
TRBJ1-4 - - TRBV30 TGTGCCTGGAGTGTACGGGAAAAGAATGAAAAACTGTTTTTT CAWSVREKNEKLFF
TRBJ1-1 TRBD1 - TRBV29-1 TGCAGCGTGGACAGGGGTTCGGCTGAAGCTTTCTTT CSVDRGSAEAFF
TRBJ1-5 - - TRBV29-1 TGCAGCGTTGCGGCGGGTCTCAGCAATCAGCCCCAGCATTTT CSVAAGLSNQPQHF
TRBJ2-5 - - TRBV7-2 TGTGCCAGCAGCTTAGTAGGTACAGACCAAGAGACCCAGTACTTC CASSLVGTDQETQYF
TRBJ1-6 TRBD1 - TRBV6-1 TGTGCCAGCAGTGGAGGGACAGGGGGGTGGGATAATTCACCCCTCCACTTT CASSGGTGGWDNSPLHF
TRBJ2-3 TRBD2 - TRBV5-1 TGCGCCAGCAGCTTGCAGCGGGGGAGCACAGATACGCAGTATTTT CASSLQRGSTDTQYF
TRBJ1-3 - once TRBV14 TGTGCCAGCAGCCAGAATTACGGGGGAAACACCATATATTTT CASSQNYGGNTIYF
TRBJ1-1 - - TRBV5-1 TGCGCCAGCAGCGTCGAGGGTTTGGACACTGAAGCTTTCTTT CASSVEGLDTEAFF
TRBJ1-1 TRBD1 - TRBV5-1 TGCGCCAGCAGCCTAAGACAGGGATCGGACACTGAAGCTTTCTTT CASSLRQGSDTEAFF
TRBJ2-1 TRBD2 once TRBV11-2 TGTGCCAGTAGACAGCGGGGGGGCTACAATGAGCAGTTCTTC CASRQRGGYNEQFF
TRBJ1-6 TRBD1 many TRBV19 TGTGCCAGTATCGGGACAGGGGGACGGGGATCACCCCTCCACTTT CASIGTGGRGSPLHF
TRBJ1-3 - - TRBV19 TGTGCCACCAGAGCCCAGACAGGCTCTGGAAACACCATATATTTT CATRAQTGSGNTIYF
TRBJ2-7 TRBD1 - TRBV5-1 TGCGCCAGCAGCTCCCCCCGACAGGGTGAAAGTCAGTTCGACGAGCAGTACTTC CASSSPRQGESQFDEQYF
TRBJ1-1 - - TRBV6-5 TGTGCCAGCAGGATTGTCGAGGGTATACCTTTCTTT CASRIVEGIPFF
TRBJ2-4 TRBD1 - TRBV5-1 TGCGCCAGCAGCATAGGACAGGGGGTTGTCAAAAACATTCAGTACTTC CASSIGQGVVKNIQYF
TRBJ2-3 TRBD2 few TRBV27 TGTGCCAGCAGTTTCCCCAGTCGGGGGGGCACAGATACGCAGTATTTT CASSFPSRGGTDTQYF
TRBJ2-5 TRBD2 - TRBV7-9 TGTGCCAGCAGCGTGACTAGCGGATTTCCGAGGGGCTCCCAAGAGACCCAGTACTTC CASSVTSGFPRGSQETQYF
TRBJ1-1 - - TRBV18 TGTGCCAGCTCACCAAGAGACAGGAGAAAAGGAGCTTTCTTT CASSPRDRRKGAFF
TRBJ2-2 - - TRBV2 TGTGCCAGCAGCCGTACAGGGTTGGGCACCGGGGAGCTGTTTTTT CASSRTGLGTGELFF
TRBJ1-5 - - TRBV7-2 TGTGCCAGCAGCAAGCTGACAGGATATAGCAATCAGCCCCAGCATTTT CASSKLTGYSNQPQHF
TRBJ1-2 - - TRBV18 TGTGCCAGCTCACCACCCCCTACGGGAGTAGGATATGGCTACACCTTC CASSPPPTGVGYGYTF
TRBJ1-1 - few TRBV2 TGTGCCAGTCTCGGGACTGAAGCTTTCTTT CASLGTEAFF
TRBJ2-2 - - TRBV2 TGTGCCAGCAGGAAAGGTGGGGGGATGAACACCGGGGAGCTGTTTTTT CASRKGGGMNTGELFF
TRBJ1-3 - - TRBV10-3 TGTGCCATCAGTGGGACCGGGAGCTCTGGAAACACCATATATTTT CAISGTGSSGNTIYF
TRBJ2-2 - few TRBV9 TGTGCCAGCAGCGCCCCCCCGGGCCCCCGTAGGACTGGGGAGCTGTTTTTT CASSAPPGPRRTGELFF
TRBJ2-1 - - TRBV11-2 TGTGCCAGCAGCTTAACACAGGTGGAGTTCTTC CASSLTQVEFF
TRBJ1-5 - - TRBV4-1 TGCGCCAGCAGCCAAGAAGGACCAGGGGACGGACAGCCCCAGCATTTT CASSQEGPGDGQPQHF
TRBJ1-5 - - TRBV6-1 TGTGCCAGCAGTGAACTCAGGAGCAGGGTCGGGAGCAATCAGCCCCAGCATTTT CASSELRSRVGSNQPQHF
TRBJ2-3 TRBD2 - TRBV5-1 TGCGCCAGCAGCTTGGCCCAACTAGCGGGGCCAGATACGCAGTATTTT CASSLAQLAGPDTQYF
TRBJ1-1 - - TRBV5-5 TGTGCCAGCCGAAGGAGTTGGACTGAAGCTTTCTTT CASRRSWTEAFF
TRBJ2-1 TRBD2 - TRBV4-2 TGTGCCAGCAGCCAAGATCTCTCTAGCGGGGGAAATGAGCAGTTCTTC CASSQDLSSGGNEQFF
TRBJ2-1 TRBD2 - TRBV12-3/TRBV12-4 TGTGCCAGCAGCCCAGGGAGGGGAGAGCAGTTCTTC CASSPGRGEQFF
TRBJ1-2 - - TRBV6-5 TGTGCCAGCAGTTACGCGTCGGGGGGAATCTATGGCTACACCTTC CASSYASGGIYGYTF
TRBJ1-1 TRBD1 - TRBV19 TGTGCCAGTAGTATACCCGGACAGGGGTTGGTAGGGAACACTGAAGCTTTCTTT CASSIPGQGLVGNTEAFF
TRBJ1-3 - once TRBV5-1 TGCGCCAGCAGCTTCGGGGTAGAAACTGGAAACACCATATATTTT CASSFGVETGNTIYF
TRBJ1-4 - - TRBV18 TGTGCCAGCTCACCAGGTCGACAGAGAAACGAAAAACTGTTTTTT CASSPGRQRNEKLFF
TRBJ2-3 - once TRBV9 TGTGCCAGCAGCGTAGTCGGGACAGATACGCAGTATTTT CASSVVGTDTQYF
TRBJ2-3 - - TRBV3-1/TRBV3-2 TGTGCCAGCAGCCCCCGGACTCGCAACACAGATACGCAGTATTTT CASSPRTRNTDTQYF
TRBJ1-1 - - TRBV19 TGTGCCAGTAGGCCAGTCCCGGGGATGAACACTGAAGCTTTCTTT CASRPVPGMNTEAFF
TRBJ1-6 - few TRBV11-2 TGTGCCAGCAGCTTAGTGGTCTATCCACCCCTCCACTTT CASSLVVYPPLHF
TRBJ1-4 - - TRBV5-1 TGCGCCAGCAGCTTGGTGGCAGGGGAGAATGAAAAACTGTTTTTT CASSLVAGENEKLFF
TRBJ1-5 TRBD1 once TRBV19 TGTGCCAGTAGTCCGGGACAGCTTTTCTGGCAGCCCCAGCATTTT CASSPGQLFWQPQHF
TRBJ2-1 TRBD2 - TRBV7-2 TGTGCCAGCAGCTCCGGACTAGGTTCCTTTTATGAGCAGTTCTTC CASSSGLGSFYEQFF
TRBJ2-1 - - TRBV11-2 TGTGCCAGCAGCCCCCCCGGGTATGGCTCCTACAATGAGCAGTTCTTC CASSPPGYGSYNEQFF
TRBJ1-1 - - TRBV6-4 TGTGCCAGCAGCCGTAGAATTGGAGAAACTGAAGCTTTCTTT CASSRRIGETEAFF
TRBJ1-5 - - TRBV7-9 TGTGCCAGCAGCTCCGGTGAGCGTCAGCCCCAGCATTTT CASSSGERQPQHF
TRBJ1-4 - - TRBV25-1 TGTGCCAGCAGACGGGAGGGCAGGGGAGGCGAAAAACTGTTTTTT CASRREGRGGEKLFF
TRBJ1-2 - once TRBV5-1 TGCGCCAGCAGCCCCCGGACGGGAAACTATGGCTACACCTTC CASSPRTGNYGYTF
TRBJ1-3 TRBD1 - TRBV5-1 TGCGCCAGCAACCCAGGGGGCGAGATTGGAAACACCATATATTTT CASNPGGEIGNTIYF
TRBJ2-7 - - TRBV3-1/TRBV3-2 TGTGCCAGCAGCCCGGGGGAGAAGCAGTACTTC CASSPGEKQYF